Each of the 25 T cell receptor beta chains below was sequenced from the same sample in a study of identifying expanded T cells in peripheral blood. Profiled with immunoSEQ multiplex PCR; TCRdb holds only in-frame clones, not every one. The profile covers around 130,000 clones, with approximately 86% appearing a single time and about 8% taken by the ten largest. The sequenced sample was blood. These receptors were taken from a person aged 18 to 70 in good health.

V usage is TRBV7-3 and J usage is TRBJ2-5; D call uncertain. The germline V gene has CDR1 SGHTA and CDR2 FQGTGA. This CDR3 region has 14 residues. The germline V and J ends were trimmed by 3 bases and 4 bases, with 12 bases remaining between them. CDR3 residues: CASSFLTTGETQYF. CDR3 DNA: TGTGCCAGCAGCTTCTTGACCACCGGAGAGACCCAGTACTTC.

V and J are TRBV28 and TRBJ1-2; D perhaps matches TRBD1 (5 bases). The CDR3 consists of 16 residues. Trimming took 6 bases from V and 3 from J, leaving 20 bases between them. Germline CDR1 reads MDHEN; CDR2 reads SYDVKM. The CDR3 coding sequence is TGTGCCAGCAGATACGAATGGACTACAGGATACTATGGCTACACCTTC. This gives the protein CASRYEWTTGYYGYTF.

CDR3 DNA: TGTGCCAGCTCGGGGGACTTTAGCACAGATACGCAGTATTTT. Protein sequence: CASSGDFSTDTQYF. The V call is TRBV18, the J call TRBJ2-3; maybe TRBD2 (6 bases). CDR1 is KGHSH, CDR2 LQKENI, per germline. The CDR3 loop spans 14 amino acids. Deletions cut 6 bases from V and 0 bases from J, with 10 bases between.

This clone occurred a few times. The chain couples TRBV7-8 to TRBJ1-2; no firm D call. The V end was cut by 4 bases, the J end by 6 bases, with 6 bases between. Germline V gene data show CDR1 as SGHVS and CDR2 as FQNEAQ. CDR3 length: 11 residues. As DNA, the CDR3 is TGTGCCAGCAGCTCACCGGATGGCTACACCTTC. Translating gives CASSSPDGYTF.

The table lists this clone with a count of one. The chain links TRBV18 to TRBJ2-5; D remains unclear. The CDR3 is 14 residues long. The V gene's germline CDR1 is KGHSH and CDR2 LQKENI. V was pared by 6 bases and J by 2 bases, with 13 bases between. The CDR3 coding sequence is TGTGCCAGCTCTTATCTTGGCACACAAGAGACCCAGTACTTC. Residues: CASSYLGTQETQYF. Variable domain in full (rest from reference TRBV18 and TRBJ2-5): NAGVMQNPRHLVRRRGQEARLRCSPMKGHSHVYWYRQLPEEGLKFMVYLQKENIIDESGMPKERFSAEFPKEGPSILRIQQVVRGDSAAYFCASSYLGTQETQYFGPGTRLLVL.

The chain uses TRBV7-3 and TRBJ2-1, with 7 bases identical to TRBD2. Germline values: CDR1 SGHTA, CDR2 FQGTGA. The CDR3 length is 17 residues. V shed 5 bases and J 4 bases; nucleotides not matched to a gene: 14. CDR3 nucleotides: TGTGCCAGCAGCCCCCAGGCCGGGCGGGGGAGGTACAATGAGCAGTTCTTC. Amino acid sequence: CASSPQAGRGRYNEQFF.

A few counts support this clone. V usage is TRBV7-8 and J usage is TRBJ2-5; 8 nucleotides line up with TRBD1. Germline CDR1 SGHVS, CDR2 FQNEAQ. The CDR3 has 16 amino acids. The trim removed 4 bases at V and 4 bases at J, leaving 11 bases unmatched. CDR3 sequence reads: CASSSSAGQGRETQYF. The CDR3, as DNA: TGTGCCAGCAGCTCATCTGCAGGACAGGGACGAGAGACCCAGTACTTC. Supplemented by reference TRBV7-8 and TRBJ2-5, the full variable domain reads GAGVSQSPRYKVAKRGQDVALRCDPISGHVSLFWYQQALGQGPEFLTYFQNEAQLDKSGLPSDRFFAERPEGSVSTLKIQRTQQEDSAVYLCASSSSAGQGRETQYFGPGTRLLVL.

The chain uses TRBV2 and TRBJ1-5, with 8 bases matching TRBD1. The J segment lost 4 bases and the V segment lost 6 bases, leaving 8 bases of the junction unmatched. Looked up from germline, CDR1 is SNHLY and CDR2 is FYNNEI. The CDR3 length is 15 residues. The CDR3 loop reads CASRPQGARNQPQHF. CDR3 DNA: TGTGCCAGCAGACCCCAGGGGGCGCGGAATCAGCCCCAGCATTTT.

The chain combines TRBV27 with TRBJ1-1, with D possibly matching TRBD1 (5 bases). CDR1 and CDR2 from the germline V gene are MNHEY and SMNVEV (reference sequence). Trimming stripped 7 bases from V and 4 bases from J, with 13 bases between. This CDR3 is built from 13 residues. CDR3 sequence reads: CASTRMGLTEAFF. The CDR3 DNA reads TGTGCCAGCACCAGGATGGGACTCACTGAAGCTTTCTTT.

This clone has a single count. The J gene is TRBJ1-1, the V gene TRBV5-6; D gene ambiguous. Per the germline V gene, CDR1 is SGHDT and CDR2 is YYEEEE. Between the trimmed V and J ends, which lost 2 bases and 0 bases, there was a span of 11 bases. The CDR3 length is 15 residues. The CDR3 DNA is TGTGCCAGCAGCTTTGGTATAGACATGAACACTGAAGCTTTCTTT. This codes for CASSFGIDMNTEAFF.

The rearrangement uses TRBV2 and TRBJ1-1; 8 bases are a match to TRBD1. J was trimmed by 3 bases and V by 9 bases; bases with no gene match: 6. The CDR3 has 13 residues. CDR1 and CDR2 (germline): SNHLY, FYNNEI. CDR3 residues: CARRKDRDTEAFF. The CDR3 DNA is TGTGCCAGAAGAAAGGACAGGGACACTGAAGCTTTCTTT.

The chain couples TRBV4-1 to TRBJ2-4; D is perhaps TRBD1 (6 bases). The CDR3 length is 16 residues. The V and J ends lost 4 bases and 4 bases respectively, with 17 bases between them. From germline, CDR1 is MGHRA and CDR2 YSYEKL. The chain's CDR3 is CASSPSGGAFKNIQYF. The CDR3 nucleotides are TGCGCCAGCAGCCCTTCTGGGGGCGCGTTTAAAAACATTCAGTACTTC.

In this sample, this clone turned up once. V and J are TRBV6-1 and TRBJ2-7, with D maybe TRBD1 (6 bases). This CDR3 contains 13 residues. Germline assignment: CDR1 MNHNS and CDR2 SASEGT. The V end was cut by 0 bases, the J end by 6 bases, with 9 bases between. The CDR3 protein is CASSEADRSEQYF. CDR3 DNA: TGTGCCAGCAGTGAAGCTGACAGGAGCGAGCAGTACTTC.

The chain employs TRBV16 and TRBJ1-3; possible D gene TRBD1, 6 bases. Trimming pared 6 bases from V and 4 bases from J, leaving 16 bases between. CDR1 is KGHSY and CDR2 is FQNENV in the germline V gene. The CDR3 contains 15 residues. The CDR3 DNA reads as TGTGCCAGCAGTCCTAGCCAACAGGGAGGAAACACCATATATTTT. Its translation is CASSPSQQGGNTIYF.

This clone was found once. The J gene is TRBJ2-2, the V gene TRBV7-3, with a weak D call TRBD2 (5 bases). The CDR3 loop spans 15 amino acids. The germline V gene encodes CDR1 SGHTA and CDR2 FQGTGA. V lost 5 bases and J lost 5, with 15 bases in between. The chain's CDR3 is CASSPRAGPTGELFF. In DNA form, the CDR3 reads TGTGCCAGCAGCCCGCGGGCGGGCCCGACCGGGGAGCTGTTTTTT. Complete variable domain (other parts from reference TRBV7-3 and TRBJ2-2): GAGVSQTPSNKVTEKGKYVELRCDPISGHTALYWYRQSLGQGPEFLIYFQGTGAADDSGLPNDRFFAVRPEGSVSTLKIQRTERGDSAVYLCASSPRAGPTGELFFGEGSRLTVL.

This clone was seen only a few times. V and J are TRBV11-3 and TRBJ1-2; 8 bases are a match to TRBD1. V gave up 7 bases and J gave up 6 bases; unmatched junction bases: 7. CDR1 is SGHNT, CDR2 YENEEA, per germline. The CDR3 consists of 13 residues. The CDR3 loop is CASTEQGENGYTF. The CDR3 DNA reads as TGTGCCAGCACCGAACAGGGGGAGAATGGCTACACCTTC.

The rearrangement uses TRBV7-2 and TRBJ2-3; D is perhaps TRBD1 (7 bases). CDR1 and CDR2 from the germline V gene are SGHTA and FQGNSA. This CDR3 spans 16 amino acids. Trimming removed 3 bases from V and 4 bases from J, with 17 bases in between. Written as DNA, the CDR3 is TGTGCCAGCAGCTTTGGGTCAGGGGGGCGTGCAGATACGCAGTATTTT. It codes for CASSFGSGGRADTQYF.

This chain uses TRBV18 with TRBJ2-6; unclear D gene. The CDR3 contains 17 residues. Trimming cost V 4 bases and J 0 bases, with 13 bases left between them. CDR1 and CDR2 from the germline V gene are KGHSH and LQKENI. The CDR3 bases are TGTGCCAGCTCACTAAGGTCAGCGAGCTCTGGGGCCAACGTCCTGACTTTC. Residues: CASSLRSASSGANVLTF.

V gene TRBV5-1 combines with J gene TRBJ2-7; the match to TRBD2 covers 12 bases. J gave up 1 base and V 2 bases, and 1 base lay outside the gene matches. Germline V gene data show CDR1 as SGHRS and CDR2 as YFSETQ. The CDR3 has 15 residues. The CDR3 loop is CASSLGLAGSYEQYF. The DNA of the CDR3 is TGCGCCAGCAGCTTAGGACTAGCGGGATCCTACGAGCAGTACTTC. Variable domain in full (rest from reference TRBV5-1 and TRBJ2-7): KAGVTQTPRYLIKTRGQQVTLSCSPISGHRSVSWYQQTPGQGLQFLFEYFSETQRNKGNFPGRFSGRQFSNSRSEMNVSTLELGDSALYLCASSLGLAGSYEQYFGPGTRLTVT.

This clone was observed a handful of times. V usage is TRBV28 and J usage is TRBJ1-5, with D maybe TRBD1 (6 bases). The V end lost 2 bases, the J end lost 6 bases, and 8 bases lay between the germline ends. The CDR3 sequence is 13 residues long. CDR1 and CDR2 from the germline V gene are MDHEN and SYDVKM. In DNA, the CDR3 is TGTGCCAGCAGTTTAACCAGGGGTCAGCCCCAGCATTTT. Translated: CASSLTRGQPQHF.

The chain is built from TRBV7-2 and TRBJ1-1, with D hard to call. The CDR3 loop spans 13 amino acids. V was shortened by 1 base and J by 7 bases, with 10 bases between the two germline ends. CDR1 is SGHTA, CDR2 FQGNSA, per germline. CDR3 amino acids: CASSLDLGNEAFF. CDR3 nucleotides: TGTGCCAGCAGCTTAGATTTGGGAAATGAAGCTTTCTTT. Combining the CDR3 with reference TRBV7-2 and TRBJ1-1 gives the whole variable domain GAGVSQSPSNKVTEKGKDVELRCDPISGHTALYWYRQSLGQGLEFLIYFQGNSAPDKSGLPSDRFSAERTGGSVSTLTIQRTQQEDSAVYLCASSLDLGNEAFFGQGTRLTVV.

This clone was observed a single time. The chain employs TRBV27 and TRBJ1-2; no definite D call. The CDR3 sequence is 13 residues long. Trimming left V 8 bases short and J 1 base short, with 11 bases between. From germline, CDR1 is MNHEY and CDR2 SMNVEV (reference sequence). CDR3 sequence (DNA): TGTGCCAGCCGACAAGCCTATAACTATGGCTACACCTTC. Its translation is CASRQAYNYGYTF.

The rearrangement joins TRBV6-4 to TRBJ2-1; D perhaps matches TRBD1 (6 bases). This CDR3 has 17 amino acids. Trimming removed 8 bases at V and 0 bases at J, with 20 bases between. Germline V gene lookup returns CDR1 MRHNA and CDR2 SNTAGT. For the CDR3, the DNA is TGTGCCAGCCAGGACAGCCTTACATCGAGCTCCTACAATGAGCAGTTCTTC. Translating gives CASQDSLTSSSYNEQFF.

This rearrangement joins TRBV6-1 to TRBJ2-7; TRBD1 agrees at 9 bases. CDR1 is MNHNS, CDR2 SASEGT, per germline. This CDR3 comprises 13 residues. Germline trimming cut 6 bases from V and 6 bases from J; bases unmatched to any gene: 6. Here the CDR3 DNA reads TGTGCCAGCAGACCGGGACAGGGTGGCGAGCAGTACTTC. This codes for CASRPGQGGEQYF.

The V call is TRBV28, the J call TRBJ1-2; tentative D call: TRBD1 (6 bases). The length of the CDR3 is 15 residues. The germline V gene has CDR1 MDHEN and CDR2 SYDVKM. Trimming cost V 6 bases and J 0 bases, with 14 bases left between them. The chain's CDR3 is CASSDPGQSNYGYTF. CDR3 coding DNA: TGTGCCAGCAGCGATCCCGGACAGTCTAACTATGGCTACACCTTC.